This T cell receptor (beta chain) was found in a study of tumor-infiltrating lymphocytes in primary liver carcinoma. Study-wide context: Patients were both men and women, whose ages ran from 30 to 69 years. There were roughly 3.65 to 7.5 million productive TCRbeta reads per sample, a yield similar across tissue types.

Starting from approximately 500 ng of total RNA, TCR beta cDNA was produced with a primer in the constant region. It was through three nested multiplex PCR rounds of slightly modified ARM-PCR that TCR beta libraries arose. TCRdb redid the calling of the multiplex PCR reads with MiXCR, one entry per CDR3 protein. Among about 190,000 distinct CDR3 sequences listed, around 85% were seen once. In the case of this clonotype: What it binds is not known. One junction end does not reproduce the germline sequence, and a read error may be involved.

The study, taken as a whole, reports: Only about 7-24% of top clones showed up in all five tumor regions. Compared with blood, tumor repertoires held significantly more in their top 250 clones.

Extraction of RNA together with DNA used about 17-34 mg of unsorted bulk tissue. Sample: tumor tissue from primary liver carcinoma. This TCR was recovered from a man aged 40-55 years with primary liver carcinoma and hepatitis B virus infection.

The CDR3 loop reads CASISGTGGSLSTEALF. The DNA of the CDR3 is TGTGCCAGCATCTCCGGGACAGGGGGCAGCCTGAGCACTGAAGCTCTCTTT. The rearrangement uses TRBV5-6 and TRBJ1-1; TRBD1 agrees at 12 bases. The CDR3 has 17 amino acids. Germline V gene data show CDR1 as SGHDT and CDR2 as YYEEEE.